This paragraph reports one TCR beta chain. Its matching antigen is unknown. This specimen comes from a study of cytomegalovirus exposure and HLA in healthy donors. The V gene's germline CDR1 is MNHEY and CDR2 SMNVEV (reference sequence). The CDR3 contains 12 residues. The ends were cut back, 2 bases at V and 10 bases at J, with 8 bases in the middle. Study-wide results and limits: Across donors, most TCRs were seen rarely, yet some public ones were widespread.

A multiplex PCR was run with 60 Vbeta primers and 13 Jbeta primers. TCRdb's table, derived via immunoSEQ multiplex PCR, lists solely in-frame clones and lacks some. The repertoire holds more than 130,000 clones, with around 76% as singletons. Sequenced material: PBMCs. The sequence was obtained from a man aged 18 to 29 in good health and CMV-seronegative. The genes are TRBV27 and TRBJ2-2, with D perhaps TRBD2 (5 bases). Written as DNA, the CDR3 is TGTGCCAGCAGTTTAAACGGGAAGGAGCTGTTTTTT. It codes for CASSLNGKELFF.